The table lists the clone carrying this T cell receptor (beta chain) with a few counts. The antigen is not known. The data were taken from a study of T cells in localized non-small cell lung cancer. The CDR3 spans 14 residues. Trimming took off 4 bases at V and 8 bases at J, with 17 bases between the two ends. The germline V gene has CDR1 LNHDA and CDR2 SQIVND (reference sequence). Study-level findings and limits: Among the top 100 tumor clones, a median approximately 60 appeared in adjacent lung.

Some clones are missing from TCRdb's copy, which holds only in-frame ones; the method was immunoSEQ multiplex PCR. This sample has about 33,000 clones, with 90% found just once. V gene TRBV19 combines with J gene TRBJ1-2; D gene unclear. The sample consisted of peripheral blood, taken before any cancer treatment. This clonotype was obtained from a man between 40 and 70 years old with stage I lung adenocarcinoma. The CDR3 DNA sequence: TGTGCCAGTAGTACCCCGTCTGGGCTTAACGGCTACACCTTC. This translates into CASSTPSGLNGYTF.